Sequencing of this T cell receptor beta chain was carried out in a study of T cells in Graves' hyperthyroidism and ophthalmopathy. The V end was cut by 6 bases, the J end by 7 bases, with 25 bases between. The CDR3 has 15 amino acids. Looked up from germline, CDR1 is SQVTM and CDR2 is ANQGSEA. Amplification of TCR beta CDR3 regions was performed using RNA transcripts as template. HTBI primers were employed in a first-round RT-PCR of the TCR CDR3. In TCRdb, the multiplex PCR reads were re-called with MiXCR into one record per CDR3 protein. The table has roughly 570,000 distinct CDR3 sequences, 46% seen once.

Source material: peripheral blood or thyroid tissue (not recorded which). This sequence joins TRBV29-1 and TRBJ2-7; D is possibly TRBD1 or TRBD2 (6 bases each). The clonotype originates from a woman under 30 with Graves' hyperthyroidism. The CDR3 nucleotides read TGCAGCGTAGACAGGAGGGGAGGTACCTACAATGAGCAGTACTTC. It encodes CSVDRRGGTYNEQYF.